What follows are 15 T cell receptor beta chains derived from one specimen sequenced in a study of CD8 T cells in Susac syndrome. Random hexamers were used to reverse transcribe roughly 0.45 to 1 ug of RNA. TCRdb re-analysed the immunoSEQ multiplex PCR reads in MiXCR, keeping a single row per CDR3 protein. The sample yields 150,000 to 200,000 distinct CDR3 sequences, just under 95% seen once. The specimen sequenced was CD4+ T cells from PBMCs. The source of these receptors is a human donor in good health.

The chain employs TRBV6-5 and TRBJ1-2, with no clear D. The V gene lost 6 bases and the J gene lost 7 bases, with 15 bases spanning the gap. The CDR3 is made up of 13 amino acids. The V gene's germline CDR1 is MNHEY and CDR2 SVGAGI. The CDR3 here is CASSLHGPFGYTF. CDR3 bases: TGTGCCAGCAGCCTCCACGGTCCGTTTGGCTACACCTTC.

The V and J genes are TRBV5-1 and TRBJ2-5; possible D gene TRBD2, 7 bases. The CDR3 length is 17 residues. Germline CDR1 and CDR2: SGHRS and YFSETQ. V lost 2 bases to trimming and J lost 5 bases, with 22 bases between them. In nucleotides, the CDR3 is TGCGCCAGCAGCTTCCCGAAGGCGGGGGCTCTTGGGGAGACCCAGTACTTC. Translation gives CASSFPKAGALGETQYF.

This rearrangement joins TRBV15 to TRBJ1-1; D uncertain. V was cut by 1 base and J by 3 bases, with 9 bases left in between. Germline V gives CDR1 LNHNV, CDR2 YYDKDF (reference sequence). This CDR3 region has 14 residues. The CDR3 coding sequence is TGTGCCACCAGCAGAGGTGGGCAGGACACTGAAGCTTTCTTT. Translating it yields CATSRGGQDTEAFF.

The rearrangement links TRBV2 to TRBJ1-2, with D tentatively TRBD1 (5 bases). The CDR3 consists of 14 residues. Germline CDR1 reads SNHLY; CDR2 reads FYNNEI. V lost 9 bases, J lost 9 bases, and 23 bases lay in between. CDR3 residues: CARGGLEGRGSYTF. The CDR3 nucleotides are TGTGCCAGGGGGGGGTTGGAGGGGCGAGGAAGCTACACCTTC.

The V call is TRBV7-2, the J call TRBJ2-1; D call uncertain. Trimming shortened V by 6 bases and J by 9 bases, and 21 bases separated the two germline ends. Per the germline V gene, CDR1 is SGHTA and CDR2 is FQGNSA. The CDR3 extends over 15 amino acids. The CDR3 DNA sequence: TGTGCCAGCAGTTTCTCGGCGGTAGGGTCGGTTGAGCAGTTCTTC. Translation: CASSFSAVGSVEQFF.

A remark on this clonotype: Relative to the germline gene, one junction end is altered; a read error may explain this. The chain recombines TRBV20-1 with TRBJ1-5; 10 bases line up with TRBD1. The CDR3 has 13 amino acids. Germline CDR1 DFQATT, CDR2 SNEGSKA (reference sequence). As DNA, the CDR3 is TGCAGTGCTAGGGCTGAAAGGGGGACAGGGGCAATTTTT. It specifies CSARAERGTGAIF.

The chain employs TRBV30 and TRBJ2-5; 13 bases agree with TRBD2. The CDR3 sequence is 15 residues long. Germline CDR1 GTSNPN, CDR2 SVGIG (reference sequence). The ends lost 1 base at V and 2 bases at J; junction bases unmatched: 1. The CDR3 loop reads CAWSGLAGGQETQYF. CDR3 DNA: TGTGCCTGGAGTGGACTAGCGGGGGGACAAGAGACCCAGTACTTC.

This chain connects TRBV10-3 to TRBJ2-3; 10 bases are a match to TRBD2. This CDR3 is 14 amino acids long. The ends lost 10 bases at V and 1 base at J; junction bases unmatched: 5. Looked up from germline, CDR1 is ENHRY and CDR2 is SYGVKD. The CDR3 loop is CATAGGPGTDTQYF. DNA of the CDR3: TGTGCCACAGCGGGGGGGCCCGGCACAGATACGCAGTATTTT.

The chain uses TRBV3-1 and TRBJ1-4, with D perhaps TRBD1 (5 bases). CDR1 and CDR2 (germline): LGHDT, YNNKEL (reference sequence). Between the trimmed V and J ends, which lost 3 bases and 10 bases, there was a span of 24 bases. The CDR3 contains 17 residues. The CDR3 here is CASSHSAGKKIRGKLFF. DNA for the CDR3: TGTGCCAGCAGCCACTCGGCAGGGAAAAAAATCCGGGGAAAACTGTTTTTT.

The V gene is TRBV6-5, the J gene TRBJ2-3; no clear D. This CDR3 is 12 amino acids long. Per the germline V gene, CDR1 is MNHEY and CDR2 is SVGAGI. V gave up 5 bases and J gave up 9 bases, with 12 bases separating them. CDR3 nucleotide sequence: TGTGCCAGCAGTGCAGTAGCCGGGACGCAGTATTTT. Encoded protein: CASSAVAGTQYF.

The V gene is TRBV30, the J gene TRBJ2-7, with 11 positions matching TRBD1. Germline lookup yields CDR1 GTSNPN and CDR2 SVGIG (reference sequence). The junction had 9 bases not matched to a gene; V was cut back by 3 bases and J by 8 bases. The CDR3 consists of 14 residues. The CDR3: CAWSRGTGGAKQYF. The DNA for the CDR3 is TGTGCCTGGAGCCGAGGGACAGGGGGAGCAAAGCAGTACTTC.

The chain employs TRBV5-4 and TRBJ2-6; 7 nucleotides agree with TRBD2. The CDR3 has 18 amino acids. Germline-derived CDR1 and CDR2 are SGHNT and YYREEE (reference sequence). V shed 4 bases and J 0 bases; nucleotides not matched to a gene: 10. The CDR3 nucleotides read TGTGCCAGCAGCCCAATGACGGGGGGTCCCTCTGGGGCCAACGTCCTGACTTTC. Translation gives CASSPMTGGPSGANVLTF.

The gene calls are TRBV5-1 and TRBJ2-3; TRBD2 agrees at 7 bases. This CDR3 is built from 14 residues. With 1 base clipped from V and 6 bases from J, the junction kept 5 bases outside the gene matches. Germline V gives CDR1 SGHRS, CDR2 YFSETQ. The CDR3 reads CASSLRGGGDTQYF. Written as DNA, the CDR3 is TGCGCCAGCAGCTTGCGCGGGGGAGGGGATACGCAGTATTTT. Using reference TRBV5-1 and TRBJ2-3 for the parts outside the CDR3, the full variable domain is KAGVTQTPRYLIKTRGQQVTLSCSPISGHRSVSWYQQTPGQGLQFLFEYFSETQRNKGNFPGRFSGRQFSNSRSEMNVSTLELGDSALYLCASSLRGGGDTQYFGPGTRLTVL.

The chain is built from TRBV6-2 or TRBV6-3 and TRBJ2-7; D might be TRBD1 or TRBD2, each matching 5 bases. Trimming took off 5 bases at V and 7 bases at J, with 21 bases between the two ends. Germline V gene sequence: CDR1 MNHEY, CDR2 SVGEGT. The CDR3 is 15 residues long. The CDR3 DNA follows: TGTGCCAGCAGTGGCACCGGGACCGTACTTTGGGAGCAGTACTTC. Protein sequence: CASSGTGTVLWEQYF.

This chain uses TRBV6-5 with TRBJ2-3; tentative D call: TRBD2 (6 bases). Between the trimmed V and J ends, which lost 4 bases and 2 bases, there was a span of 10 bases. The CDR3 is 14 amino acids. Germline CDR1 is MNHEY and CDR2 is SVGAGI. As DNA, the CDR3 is TGTGCCAGCAGTTTCCGGACTAACACAGATACGCAGTATTTT. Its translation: CASSFRTNTDTQYF.